A single sample is the source of the 27 T cell receptor beta chains below, sequenced in a study of identical twins. TCRdb ran MiXCR on the 5' RACE reads and lists one entry per CDR3 protein. The data show under 800,000 distinct CDR3 sequences, less than 25% seen once. Another study also made use of these data, one on T cells expressing NK-cell markers.

Input material: PBMCs. The receptor set was obtained from a woman in her late teens or twenties in good health.

J is TRBJ1-1 and V is TRBV10-3; 9 bases map to TRBD1. The CDR3 loop spans 12 amino acids. Germline trimming cut 8 bases from V and 3 bases from J; bases unmatched to any gene: 1. Per the germline V gene, CDR1 is ENHRY and CDR2 is SYGVKD. In DNA form, the CDR3 reads TGTGCCATCGGGGACAGGGACACTGAAGCTTTCTTT. Its translation is CAIGDRDTEAFF.

The rearrangement uses TRBV5-1 and TRBJ2-1; TRBD1 matches 7 bases. The CDR3 consists of 16 residues. After removal of 5 bases from V and 7 bases from J, the junction contained 15 bases not matched to a gene. Germline V gene data show CDR1 as SGHRS and CDR2 as YFSETQ. For the CDR3, the DNA is TGCGCCAGCAGGCAACTAGGTGGACAGGATGGTAATGAGCAGTTCTTC. This encodes CASRQLGGQDGNEQFF. Full variable domain (outside the CDR3, taken from reference TRBV5-1 and TRBJ2-1): KAGVTQTPRYLIKTRGQQVTLSCSPISGHRSVSWYQQTPGQGLQFLFEYFSETQRNKGNFPGRFSGRQFSNSRSEMNVSTLELGDSALYLCASRQLGGQDGNEQFFGPGTRLTVL.

This sequence joins TRBV20-1 and TRBJ2-3, with 7 bases that match TRBD1. CDR1 is DFQATT and CDR2 is SNEGSKA in the germline V gene (reference sequence). The CDR3 loop spans 14 amino acids. After removal of 4 bases from V and 5 bases from J, the junction contained 9 bases not matched to a gene. The chain's CDR3 is CSATPHRGQDTQYF. In DNA form, the CDR3 reads TGCAGTGCTACACCTCACAGGGGTCAAGATACGCAGTATTTT.

This clonotype showed up many times. The V gene is TRBV9, the J gene TRBJ1-5; TRBD1 agrees at 9 bases. There are 14 residues in the CDR3. The V segment lost 2 bases and the J segment 7 bases; nucleotides outside the gene matches: 4. CDR1 and CDR2 (germline): SGDLS, YYNGEE. The CDR3 loop is CASSVGTGFQPQHF. DNA for the CDR3: TGTGCCAGCAGCGTCGGGACAGGGTTCCAGCCCCAGCATTTT.

This clonotype was counted many times. The V gene is TRBV5-1, the J gene TRBJ2-1; D gene uncertain. The germline V gene encodes CDR1 SGHRS and CDR2 YFSETQ. The CDR3 is 13 amino acids. V was shortened by 3 bases and J by 9 bases, with 13 bases between the two germline ends. CDR3 region: CASSSPGVSEQFF. CDR3 bases: TGCGCCAGCAGCTCACCTGGGGTGAGTGAGCAGTTCTTC.

This clonotype has only a few counts. The CDR3 loop is CASSQALAAGRAYEQYF. The CDR3 DNA reads as TGTGCCAGCAGCCAAGCACTGGCGGCAGGGAGGGCCTACGAGCAGTACTTC. The V call is TRBV4-2, the J call TRBJ2-7, with 7 nucleotides matching TRBD2. CDR3 length: 17 amino acids. Germline-derived CDR1 and CDR2 are LGHNA and YNFKEQ. V lost 1 base to trimming and J lost 2 bases; unmatched junction nucleotides: 11.

This clonotype was counted at least ten times. The genes are TRBV5-1 and TRBJ2-7, with D tentatively TRBD1 (6 bases). The CDR3 runs 14 residues. Trimming left V 3 bases short and J 3 bases short, with 13 bases between. Germline CDR1 SGHRS, CDR2 YFSETQ. The CDR3 is CASSSAIGGYEQYF. In DNA, the CDR3 is TGCGCCAGCAGCTCGGCCATAGGGGGCTACGAGCAGTACTTC. Filled out from reference TRBV5-1 and TRBJ2-7, the complete variable domain reads KAGVTQTPRYLIKTRGQQVTLSCSPISGHRSVSWYQQTPGQGLQFLFEYFSETQRNKGNFPGRFSGRQFSNSRSEMNVSTLELGDSALYLCASSSAIGGYEQYFGPGTRLTVT.

The genes are TRBV29-1 and TRBJ2-6, with 8 bases that match TRBD1. The CDR3 loop spans 16 amino acids. CDR1 is SQVTM and CDR2 is ANQGSEA in the germline V gene. V dropped 5 bases and J dropped 0; count of bases not matched to a gene: 6. CDR3 nucleotides: TGCAGCGTTTTGCACAGGGGGGACTCTGGGGCCAACGTCCTGACTTTC. Translating gives CSVLHRGDSGANVLTF.

The table lists this clonotype with a few counts. V and J are TRBV4-2 and TRBJ2-7; 8 bases align to TRBD1. Germline loops: CDR1 LGHNA, CDR2 YNFKEQ. The CDR3 is made up of 14 amino acids. Trimming at V came to 4 bases and at J to 2 bases, leaving 4 bases not matched to a gene. CDR3 protein: CASSLRTGPYEQYF. Written as DNA, the CDR3 is TGTGCCAGCAGCCTAAGGACAGGGCCCTACGAGCAGTACTTC.

The sample holds many counts of this clonotype. The V gene is TRBV5-1, the J gene TRBJ1-2, with TRBD1 matching 10 bases. CDR1 and CDR2 from the germline V gene are SGHRS and YFSETQ. The CDR3 is 12 residues long. J was trimmed by 6 bases and V by 4 bases; bases with no gene match: 0. CDR3 loop: CASSGQGDGYTF. CDR3 nucleotides: TGCGCCAGCAGCGGACAGGGGGATGGCTACACCTTC.

This clonotype was counted between two and nine times. The chain combines TRBV7-8 with TRBJ2-1; perhaps D is TRBD1 or TRBD2 (6 bases each). Trimming removed 5 bases from V and 8 bases from J, with 13 bases in between. This CDR3 has 13 amino acids. Germline V CDR1 and CDR2: SGHVS, FQNEAQ. The DNA of the CDR3 is TGTGCCAGCAGCCGGGGGCACAGCGATGAGCAGTTCTTC. It encodes CASSRGHSDEQFF.

This clonotype was seen only a few times. This chain uses TRBV10-3 with TRBJ2-3, with D tentatively TRBD2 (6 bases). V dropped 7 bases and J dropped 6 bases, with 17 bases sitting between them. The germline CDR1 and CDR2 sequences are ENHRY and SYGVKD. This CDR3 comprises 14 residues. CDR3 sequence (DNA): TGTGCCATCATGGGTAACCCACGGGGGGATACGCAGTATTTT. It yields the protein CAIMGNPRGDTQYF.

The V and J genes are TRBV20-1 and TRBJ2-3; 8 bases line up with TRBD2. With V trimmed by 3 bases and J by 4 bases, 9 bases remained unmatched. This CDR3 contains 15 residues. Germline loops: CDR1 DFQATT, CDR2 SNEGSKA (reference sequence). This chain's CDR3 is CSASAPGGSPDTQYF. The CDR3 DNA reads as TGCAGTGCTAGTGCCCCGGGGGGGAGTCCAGATACGCAGTATTTT.

The table lists this clonotype with a few counts. This chain joins TRBV9 and TRBJ2-3; the D is unclear. Germline V CDR1 and CDR2: SGDLS, YYNGEE. The CDR3 is made up of 13 amino acids. Trimming took 2 bases from V and 6 from J, leaving 10 bases between them. This CDR3 is CASSVSGADTQYF. The CDR3 DNA reads TGTGCCAGCAGCGTTTCCGGAGCGGATACGCAGTATTTT.

In this sample, this clonotype turned up many times. This chain links TRBV6-1 with TRBJ1-2; TRBD1 is a possible D gene (5 bases). Germline V gene lookup returns CDR1 MNHNS and CDR2 SASEGT. This CDR3 contains 13 residues. V lost 6 bases and J 4 bases, leaving 12 bases between the germline ends. CDR3 sequence: CASRRRDVYGYTF. In nucleotides, the CDR3 is TGTGCCAGCAGACGCCGGGACGTCTATGGCTACACCTTC.

This clonotype was recorded at least ten times. The CDR3 region is CSVEEAKRYTYEQYF. As DNA, the CDR3 is TGCAGCGTTGAAGAGGCGAAACGCTATACCTACGAGCAGTACTTC. The chain is built from TRBV29-1 and TRBJ2-7; D call uncertain. The CDR3 runs to 15 residues. The germline CDR1 and CDR2 sequences are SQVTM and ANQGSEA. Deletions cut 0 bases from V and 2 bases from J, with 14 bases between.

In its sample, this clonotype was seen a few times. This chain uses TRBV29-1 with TRBJ1-2; D unclear. The CDR3 has 13 amino acids. V was clipped by 6 bases and J by 4 bases, with 15 bases between them. CDR1 and CDR2 from the germline V gene are SQVTM and ANQGSEA. The CDR3 DNA is TGCAGCGTCGTTGACGGGAGAACCTATGGCTACACCTTC. Translated: CSVVDGRTYGYTF.

This clonotype has only a few counts. The V gene is TRBV7-2, the J gene TRBJ1-1, with no clear D. V dropped 3 bases and J dropped 0 bases, with 11 bases sitting between them. Germline loops: CDR1 SGHTA, CDR2 FQGNSA. The CDR3 is 15 amino acids. The CDR3 region has the DNA TGTGCCAGCAGCTTTTCGTGGTCTTTGAACACTGAAGCTTTCTTT. Translation gives CASSFSWSLNTEAFF.

The chain recombines TRBV6-2 or TRBV6-3 with TRBJ2-3; 7 bases are shared with TRBD2. Per the germline V gene, CDR1 is MNHEY and CDR2 is SVGEGT. Germline trimming cut 1 base from V and 4 bases from J; bases unmatched to any gene: 11. The CDR3 runs to 17 residues. CDR3 protein: CASSYLERAGEPDTQYF. The DNA of the CDR3 is TGTGCCAGCAGTTACTTAGAACGGGCGGGAGAACCAGATACGCAGTATTTT.

Many counts were recorded for this clonotype. The rearrangement joins TRBV29-1 to TRBJ2-1, with no clear D. The germline gives CDR1 SQVTM, CDR2 ANQGSEA. This CDR3 is 11 amino acids long. V gave up 2 bases and J gave up 8 bases, with 7 bases separating them. DNA for the CDR3: TGCAGCGTTGAAAACTCGGATGAGCAGTTCTTC. Residues: CSVENSDEQFF.

The V call is TRBV11-2, the J call TRBJ1-1; D call uncertain. The CDR3 extends over 12 amino acids. Germline V CDR1 and CDR2: SGHAT, FQNNGV. The V end was cut by 2 bases, the J end by 8 bases, with 9 bases between. The CDR3 protein is CASSLPKSEAFF. Here the CDR3 DNA reads TGTGCCAGCAGCTTACCAAAATCAGAAGCTTTCTTT.

This rearrangement joins TRBV10-1 to TRBJ2-1, with TRBD2 matching over 10 bases. There are 14 residues in the CDR3. Germline V gives CDR1 WNHNN, CDR2 SYGVQD (reference sequence). J gave up 8 bases and V 3 bases, and 4 bases lay outside the gene matches. This CDR3 is CASSETSGIHEQFF. As DNA, the CDR3 is TGCGCCAGCAGTGAAACTAGCGGGATCCATGAGCAGTTCTTC.

This clonotype was found a few times. The chain combines TRBV12-3 or TRBV12-4 with TRBJ1-2; D is possibly TRBD1 (5 bases). V lost 7 bases and J lost 6, with 12 bases in between. CDR3 length: 12 residues. The CDR3 nucleotides are TGTGCCAGCACCCTCGGGGGGAATGGCTACACCTTC. Its translation: CASTLGGNGYTF.

The rearrangement uses TRBV19 and TRBJ2-5; D possibly corresponds to TRBD2 (6 bases). Trimming shortened V by 5 bases and J by 5 bases, and 12 bases separated the two germline ends. The CDR3 consists of 13 residues. CDR1 and CDR2 (germline): LNHDA, SQIVND (reference sequence). The CDR3 here is CASSVLAGETQYF. The DNA for the CDR3 is TGTGCCAGTAGTGTTCTGGCGGGGGAGACCCAGTACTTC.

The J gene is TRBJ2-3, the V gene TRBV7-6; the D is unclear. Germline V lookup: CDR1 SGHVS, CDR2 FNYEAQ. V lost 8 bases and J 4 bases, leaving 10 bases between the germline ends. This CDR3 has 12 amino acids. The CDR3 coding sequence is TGTGCCAGCGCTTACTTCCCAGATACGCAGTATTTT. Residues: CASAYFPDTQYF.

This clonotype was observed at least ten times. The chain is built from TRBV24-1 and TRBJ2-3; D may be TRBD2 (6 bases). Between the trimmed V and J ends, which lost 4 bases and 2 bases, there was a span of 12 bases. Germline V CDR1 and CDR2: KGHDR, SFDVKD. The CDR3 contains 15 residues. The CDR3 region is CATSEAAGYTDTQYF. CDR3 nucleotide sequence: TGTGCCACCAGTGAGGCAGCGGGCTACACAGATACGCAGTATTTT.

This clonotype was observed once. This chain joins TRBV5-5 and TRBJ1-4; D call uncertain. Deletions cut 0 bases from V and 8 bases from J, with 14 bases between. The germline CDR1 and CDR2 sequences are SGHKS and YYEKEE (reference sequence). The CDR3 length is 15 residues. CDR3 coding DNA: TGTGCCAGCAGCTTGGTTCTCCCCTGGAGGGAAAAACTGTTTTTT. Translation: CASSLVLPWREKLFF.